Given below is one T cell receptor (beta chain) in context. V trimming: 5 bases; J trimming: 3 bases; junction bases outside the gene matches: 11. The CDR3 loop spans 17 amino acids. Germline V gene lookup returns CDR1 SSHAT and CDR2 FNYEAQ (reference sequence). Here immunoSEQ multiplex PCR was the method, and the copy in TCRdb shows in-frame clones only, minus some. Of fewer than 250,000 clones in the sample, around four fifths were seen once. The data derive from a study of blood T cell repertoires in COVID-19. On the study more broadly: Spain, Italy and the United States supplied samples that represented acute and convalescent COVID-19.

The sample consisted of peripheral blood. The chain links TRBV7-7 to TRBJ2-2; TRBD1 matches 8 bases. The clonotype comes from a woman aged 50 to 60 with acute or convalescent COVID-19. CDR3 region: CASSPWQGAKDTGELFF. CDR3 DNA: TGTGCCAGCAGCCCTTGGCAGGGGGCGAAGGACACCGGGGAGCTGTTTTTT.